These T cell receptor beta chains were read from a single sample in a study of CXCR3-negative and CXCR3-positive naive CD8 T cells. TCRdb re-called the 5' RACE reads; every CDR3 protein appears as one record, without DNA. The table for this sample gives 45,000 or so distinct CDR3 sequences. Sequenced sample: memory CD8+ T cells from blood. Every receptor here comes from a human donor in good health. Some clones in this sample may be carry-over from other donors' samples. The CDR3 runs from the conserved cysteine through the conserved F or W. Clone size, where shown, is once, few, many, or a class for clones that have expanded.

J gene	V gene	clone size	CDR3 protein
TRBJ1-1	TRBV6-5	.	CASSYYRGNEAFF
TRBJ2-2	TRBV7-3	.	CASSVGSGELFF
TRBJ2-5	TRBV29-1	.	CSVDQGLETQYF
TRBJ1-2	TRBV25-1	.	CASSERVDSFYGYTF
TRBJ1-1	TRBV5-6	.	CASSLGDTEAFF
TRBJ1-4	TRBV4-3	.	CASSPHESTNEKLFF
TRBJ2-1	TRBV5-5	.	CASSLDPNYNEQFF
TRBJ1-3	TRBV29-1	.	CSVWGGTEGNTIYF
TRBJ2-5	TRBV21-1	.	CASSRKVDPNRETQYF
TRBJ2-7	TRBV7-3	.	CASSSPGLADQYF
TRBJ1-1	TRBV7-9	.	CASSAPPSGIWGTEAFF
TRBJ1-1	TRBV7-2	.	CASRPPGQFEAFF
TRBJ2-7	TRBV11-2	.	CASSPGPAYEQYF
TRBJ1-5	TRBV29-1	.	CSARSREGQPQHF
TRBJ1-1	TRBV7-9	.	CAYKPGKDTEAFF
TRBJ1-5	TRBV21-1	.	CASSETGFFNQPQHF
TRBJ2-1	TRBV6-2/TRBV6-3	.	CVSEGTEDEQFF
TRBJ1-3	TRBV20-1	.	CSARVRDKGIPGNTIYF
TRBJ2-3	TRBV28	.	CASSPRETDTQYF
TRBJ2-7	TRBV29-1	.	CSVEHPASYEQYF
TRBJ2-7	TRBV6-2/TRBV6-3	.	CASSYEGLEYEQYF
TRBJ2-2	TRBV10-3	.	CAISGGREWNTGELFF
TRBJ1-1	TRBV9	.	CASSVVEYTEAFF
TRBJ1-1	TRBV20-1	.	CSARGDREYEAFF
TRBJ1-1	TRBV6-2/TRBV6-3	.	CASSYWTEGPRAEASF
TRBJ1-1	TRBV9	.	CASSAFGPNTEAFF
TRBJ2-1	TRBV24-1	.	CATSVALSNEQFF
TRBJ2-1	TRBV6-2/TRBV6-3	.	CASSYPPDTTNEQFF
TRBJ2-1	TRBV7-6	.	CSSSLSRGGGNENEQFF
TRBJ2-3	TRBV6-1	.	CASGRADTQYF
TRBJ2-2	TRBV29-1	.	CSVVLLELGTGELFF
TRBJ2-7	TRBV7-9	.	CASSSPSAYEQYF
TRBJ1-2	TRBV27	.	CASKMIGSVDYGYTF
TRBJ1-2	TRBV9	.	CASSVYGIWGYTF
TRBJ2-1	TRBV6-5	.	CASSSSVGGLNEQFF
TRBJ2-5	TRBV5-4	.	CASSPGVGWRETQYF
TRBJ2-5	TRBV27	.	CASSPGAGRETQYF
TRBJ1-5	TRBV4-1	.	CASSSKFGGGHQPQHF
TRBJ2-1	TRBV15	.	CATSSGTSGGHEQFF
TRBJ1-1	TRBV20-1	.	CSAPDTGNTEAFF
TRBJ2-4	TRBV27	.	CASSSTAWGDESKNIQYF
TRBJ1-1	TRBV7-6	.	CASSLAEYRAVTEAFF
TRBJ2-5	TRBV20-1	.	CSAKTHSGSPRETQYF
TRBJ1-5	TRBV29-1	.	CSVEQGFNQPQHF
TRBJ2-1	TRBV10-3	medium-sized	CAISESAGAWNEQFF
TRBJ2-5	TRBV28	.	CAISESFGAGAPQETQYF
TRBJ1-4	TRBV10-2	.	CASSEGAASGEKLFF
TRBJ2-7	TRBV6-2/TRBV6-3	.	CASSYSHEGAYEQYF
TRBJ2-5	TRBV29-1	.	CSVVAQGETQYF
TRBJ1-5	TRBV2	.	CASSGQGTEEYSNQPQHF
TRBJ1-4	TRBV20-1	.	CSARDFRPGNNEKLFF
TRBJ1-2	TRBV14	.	CASSLDGPYGYTF
TRBJ2-7	TRBV18	.	CASSPRGVQGHEQYF
TRBJ2-3	TRBV29-1	.	CSVLEGRVGTQYF
TRBJ2-5	TRBV4-1	.	CASSQDRGPETQYF
TRBJ2-7	TRBV20-1	.	CSARDEAGGYEEYF
TRBJ2-7	TRBV4-1	.	CASSPDPGGNSYEQYF
TRBJ2-7	TRBV7-9	.	CASGQHVDLGYEQYF
TRBJ1-1	TRBV20-1	.	CSASFTGIGYTEAFF